Presented here are 29 T cell receptor beta chains from one specimen sequenced in a study of blood T cell repertoires in COVID-19. Assay: immunoSEQ multiplex PCR; the TCRdb copy retains only in-frame clones and omits some. This sample has roughly 170,000 clones, with about 88% found just once. Specimen: peripheral blood. Every receptor here comes from a woman aged 50 to 65 with COVID-19, enrolled during active disease.

This chain uses TRBV5-1 with TRBJ1-4, with unresolved D. The CDR3 sequence is 14 residues long. Deletions cut 3 bases from V and 0 bases from J, with 6 bases between. Germline V gene sequence: CDR1 SGHRS, CDR2 YFSETQ. In DNA, the CDR3 is TGCGCCAGCAGCTCCTTGTCAACTAATGAAAAACTGTTTTTT. Translated, it gives CASSSLSTNEKLFF.

The V call is TRBV11-2, the J call TRBJ2-2; D unresolved. CDR1 and CDR2 from the germline V gene are SGHAT and FQNNGV. This CDR3 is 15 amino acids long. V was cut by 5 bases and J by 3 bases, with 13 bases left in between. The DNA for the CDR3 is TGTGCCAGCAGCCTGATAAGAGCGTACACCGGGGAGCTGTTTTTT. This sequence encodes CASSLIRAYTGELFF.

This clone was counted only a few times. The V and J genes are TRBV4-1 and TRBJ2-5; a possible D gene is TRBD2 (6 bases). Trimming took off 3 bases at V and 3 bases at J, with 20 bases between the two ends. The CDR3 extends over 17 amino acids. Per germline, CDR1 MGHRA and CDR2 YSYEKL. This chain's CDR3 is CASSHPRGTKPEETQYF. CDR3 nucleotide sequence: TGCGCCAGCAGCCATCCGCGGGGTACCAAACCAGAAGAGACCCAGTACTTC.

The chain has TRBV6-4 and TRBJ2-7, with 12 bases identical to TRBD2. CDR1 and CDR2 from the germline V gene are MRHNA and SNTAGT. There are 16 residues in the CDR3. J gave up 3 bases and V 6 bases, and 9 bases lay outside the gene matches. CDR3 bases: TGTGCCAGCAGAACTACTAGCGGGGGGCCGATCTACGAGCAGTACTTC. Translating it yields CASRTTSGGPIYEQYF.

The chain combines TRBV18 with TRBJ2-5; 11 nucleotides align to TRBD1. Germline CDR1 is KGHSH and CDR2 is LQKENI. V shed 5 bases and J 4 bases; nucleotides not matched to a gene: 6. CDR3 length: 15 residues. CDR3 sequence: CASSTGQGVSETQYF. The CDR3 DNA is TGTGCCAGCTCAACGGGACAGGGGGTTTCAGAGACCCAGTACTTC.

The count of this clone is one. The chain links TRBV12-3 or TRBV12-4 to TRBJ1-5; TRBD1 is a possible D gene (6 bases). The length of the CDR3 is 13 residues. Trimming pared 7 bases from V and 7 bases from J, leaving 14 bases between. The CDR3: CASTAEQGQPQHF. The CDR3 DNA reads TGTGCCAGCACCGCGGAACAGGGCCAGCCCCAGCATTTT.

The chain joins TRBV30 to TRBJ1-6, with D possibly being TRBD1 (6 bases). CDR3 length: 14 residues. Trimming cost V 0 bases and J 5 bases, with 8 bases left between them. Germline V gives CDR1 GTSNPN, CDR2 SVGIG (reference sequence). CDR3 in DNA: TGTGCCTGGAGTGTATCAGGGGATAATTCACCCCTCCACTTT. Translation gives CAWSVSGDNSPLHF.

The chain links TRBV19 to TRBJ2-1, with TRBD1 matching over 11 bases. Per germline, CDR1 LNHDA and CDR2 SQIVND (reference sequence). The length of the CDR3 is 16 residues. V shed 8 bases and J 7 bases; nucleotides not matched to a gene: 13. CDR3 nucleotides: TGTGCCAGTCGGACAGGGGGCAATGAGGGGAGGAATGAGCAGTTCTTC. Translated, it gives CASRTGGNEGRNEQFF.

The chain links TRBV7-9 to TRBJ2-7; D is possibly TRBD1 (6 bases). Germline lookup yields CDR1 SEHNR and CDR2 FQNEAQ (reference sequence). Trimming removed 4 bases at V and 3 bases at J, with 16 bases between. This CDR3 has 15 amino acids. As DNA, the CDR3 is TGTGCCAGCAGCTGGGGCCAGGGGACGAGCTACGAGCAGTACTTC. Translated: CASSWGQGTSYEQYF.

The chain joins TRBV9 to TRBJ2-1, with 8 bases aligning to TRBD2. Germline V lookup: CDR1 SGDLS, CDR2 YYNGEE. J lost 6 bases, V lost 0 bases, and 8 bases had no gene match. CDR3 size: 16 residues. The DNA of the CDR3 is TGTGCCAGCAGCGTAGTAGGGGCGGGGGGCCTCAATGAGCAGTTCTTC. Translation: CASSVVGAGGLNEQFF.

V and J are TRBV4-2 and TRBJ1-5, with D perhaps matching TRBD1 (6 bases). The V end was cut by 0 bases, the J end by 6 bases, with 9 bases between. This CDR3 spans 14 amino acids. Germline CDR1 and CDR2: LGHNA and YNFKEQ. As DNA, the CDR3 is TGTGCCAGCAGCCAAGATGCAGGGGCTCAGCCCCAGCATTTT. This codes for CASSQDAGAQPQHF.

Only one count was recorded for this clone. The J gene is TRBJ2-3, the V gene TRBV4-2, with TRBD2 matching over 8 bases. This CDR3 is built from 15 residues. The germline V gene has CDR1 LGHNA and CDR2 YNFKEQ. The ends lost 6 bases at V and 7 bases at J; junction bases unmatched: 12. DNA of the CDR3: TGTGCCAGCAGTGACGAGCGGGGGAGGGACTATACGCAGTATTTT. Amino acid sequence: CASSDERGRDYTQYF.

In DNA, the CDR3 is TGTGCCAGCAGCTTAGCGGGGACAGGGGATTCCTACGAGCAGTACTTC. Amino acids: CASSLAGTGDSYEQYF. This chain uses TRBV7-6 with TRBJ2-7; 10 bases map to TRBD1. Germline CDR1 SGHVS, CDR2 FNYEAQ. After removal of 0 bases from V and 1 base from J, the junction contained 3 bases not matched to a gene. The CDR3 sequence is 16 residues long.

CDR3 sequence (DNA): TGTGCCAGCACCCTAGAGGGGGTAGGCCAGCCCCAGCATTTT. As protein: CASTLEGVGQPQHF. The V gene is TRBV6-5, the J gene TRBJ1-5, with D possibly matching TRBD1 (6 bases). Germline assignment: CDR1 MNHEY and CDR2 SVGAGI. Trimming shortened V by 7 bases and J by 7 bases, and 17 bases separated the two germline ends. This CDR3 contains 14 residues.

The chain carries TRBV6-6 and TRBJ1-5; 8 nucleotides agree with TRBD1. This CDR3 region has 15 residues. Germline trimming cut 7 bases from V and 4 bases from J; bases unmatched to any gene: 9. Germline assignment: CDR1 MNHNY and CDR2 SVGAGI (reference sequence). The CDR3 loop is CASTLLTGANQPQHF. The CDR3 DNA reads TGTGCCAGCACCCTTTTGACAGGGGCTAATCAGCCCCAGCATTTT.

V is TRBV6-5 and J is TRBJ1-5; maybe TRBD1 (6 bases). The V gene lost 4 bases and the J gene lost 1 base, with 14 bases spanning the gap. CDR1 and CDR2 from the germline V gene are MNHEY and SVGAGI. This CDR3 contains 16 residues. CDR3 in amino acids: CASSLTGWDSNQPQHF. CDR3 DNA: TGTGCCAGCAGTTTAACAGGGTGGGACAGCAATCAGCCCCAGCATTTT.

As regards this clone: In the same sample, other DNA sequences code for this CDR3. This chain uses TRBV27 with TRBJ2-1; 10 bases fit TRBD2. CDR1 MNHEY and CDR2 SMNVEV come from the germline V gene (reference sequence). V trimming: 2 bases; J trimming: 8 bases; junction bases outside the gene matches: 9. CDR3 length: 16 residues. The CDR3 DNA sequence: TGTGCCAGCAGTTTACTAGCGGGGGTAGGGTATGATGAGCAGTTCTTC. Translation: CASSLLAGVGYDEQFF.

V is TRBV24-1 and J is TRBJ2-7; D is ambiguous. Per the germline V gene, CDR1 is KGHDR and CDR2 is SFDVKD. V dropped 8 bases and J dropped 2 bases, with 9 bases sitting between them. The length of the CDR3 is 12 residues. In DNA form, the CDR3 reads TGTGCCACCATGCCACAGCCCTACGAGCAGTACTTC. The encoded protein is CATMPQPYEQYF.

The V call is TRBV5-1, the J call TRBJ1-2; D is perhaps TRBD1 (6 bases). Germline V gene data show CDR1 as SGHRS and CDR2 as YFSETQ. The V end lost 4 bases, the J end lost 2 bases, and 6 bases lay between the germline ends. The CDR3 totals 12 residues. The CDR3 spells CASSTGNYGYTF. The CDR3 DNA reads as TGCGCCAGCAGCACAGGGAACTATGGCTACACCTTC.

V and J are TRBV27 and TRBJ1-6, with D hard to call. Germline CDR1 and CDR2: MNHEY and SMNVEV (reference sequence). The CDR3 loop spans 15 amino acids. With 6 bases removed from V and 4 bases from J, the gap between germline ends came to 13 bases. CDR3 nucleotide sequence: TGTGCCAGCAGGGCGGGTATCGGTTATAATTCACCCCTCCACTTT. Its protein is CASRAGIGYNSPLHF.

V and J are TRBV30 and TRBJ1-5; 8 nucleotides agree with TRBD1. The CDR3 contains 15 residues. The ends lost 3 bases at V and 1 base at J; junction bases unmatched: 5. CDR1 is GTSNPN, CDR2 SVGIG, per germline (reference sequence). In DNA form, the CDR3 reads TGTGCCTGGAGACCGGGACAGGCGAGCAATCAGCCCCAGCATTTT. Protein: CAWRPGQASNQPQHF.

This chain uses TRBV9 with TRBJ2-1; D remains unclear. The ends were cut back, 4 bases at V and 3 bases at J, with 14 bases in the middle. Looked up from germline, CDR1 is SGDLS and CDR2 is YYNGEE. This CDR3 spans 15 amino acids. The CDR3 coding sequence is TGTGCCAGCAGCCCCCACGGGTCCGACTACAATGAGCAGTTCTTC. Its protein is CASSPHGSDYNEQFF.

The CDR3 loop is CASRDPDILNIQYF. The DNA for the CDR3 is TGTGCCAGCAGGGATCCGGACATTCTAAACATTCAGTACTTC. The chain recombines TRBV6-5 with TRBJ2-4; D is possibly TRBD1 (5 bases). This CDR3 is built from 14 residues. Germline V lookup: CDR1 MNHEY, CDR2 SVGAGI. Trimming cost V 6 bases and J 6 bases, with 15 bases left between them.

This clone was observed a few times. V is TRBV3-1 (or the pseudogene TRBV3-2) and J is TRBJ1-2, with no clear D. CDR1 LGHDT and CDR2 YNNKEL come from the germline V gene (reference sequence). The CDR3 loop spans 12 amino acids. With 10 bases removed from V and 1 base from J, the gap between germline ends came to 10 bases. CDR3 in DNA: TGTGCCACCGGGGAAAATAACTATGGCTACACCTTC. Amino acid sequence: CATGENNYGYTF.

The J gene is TRBJ2-2, the V gene TRBV27; the D is unclear. Germline CDR1 and CDR2: MNHEY and SMNVEV (reference sequence). Trimming pared 4 bases from V and 4 bases from J, leaving 10 bases between. This CDR3 contains 14 residues. CDR3 nucleotide sequence: TGTGCCAGCAGTTCCCCATTGCGCACCGGGGAGCTGTTTTTT. Amino acids: CASSSPLRTGELFF.

The chain is built from TRBV6-5 and TRBJ1-1; no firm D call. V was cut by 0 bases and J by 0 bases, with 5 bases left in between. Germline-derived CDR1 and CDR2 are MNHEY and SVGAGI. The CDR3 is 14 residues long. The CDR3 is CASSYSSVNTEAFF. DNA of the CDR3: TGTGCCAGCAGTTACTCCTCAGTGAACACTGAAGCTTTCTTT.

This clone has only one observation. V gene TRBV6-5 combines with J gene TRBJ2-7; TRBD2 agrees at 7 bases. The junction had 5 bases not matched to a gene; V was cut back by 0 bases and J by 6 bases. Germline lookup yields CDR1 MNHEY and CDR2 SVGAGI. The length of the CDR3 is 14 residues. The chain's CDR3 is CASSYSNGGGEQYF. CDR3 in DNA: TGTGCCAGCAGTTACTCGAATGGCGGGGGCGAGCAGTACTTC.

The chain carries TRBV4-1 and TRBJ2-7; D is possibly TRBD2 (6 bases). Germline CDR1 reads MGHRA; CDR2 reads YSYEKL. V was cut by 3 bases and J by 5 bases, with 8 bases left in between. The CDR3 is made up of 12 amino acids. This chain's CDR3 is CASSQAGHEQYF. The CDR3 nucleotides read TGCGCCAGCAGCCAGGCGGGGCACGAGCAGTACTTC.

The CDR3 is CASSLVTSGGANTQYF. The DNA of the CDR3 is TGCGCCAGCAGCTTGGTTACTAGCGGGGGGGCAAATACGCAGTATTTT. V is TRBV5-1 and J is TRBJ2-3; TRBD2 aligns across 13 bases. This CDR3 is 16 amino acids long. V lost 0 bases, J lost 7 bases, and 5 bases stayed unmatched. Germline CDR1 is SGHRS and CDR2 is YFSETQ.